This is a list of T cell receptor beta chains from one sample in a study of control samples from healthy donors and cancer patients. Profiled with immunoSEQ multiplex PCR; TCRdb holds only in-frame clones, not every one. The table records tens of thousands of clones, about 88% of them present only once. The sequencing input was PBMCs. These receptors came from a man between 65 and 85 years old with lung cancer. Both conserved end residues are part of each CDR3. A D gene is named only where the DNA matches it firmly. Some rows have no size entry. The others give once, few or many, or a class for an expanded clone.

15,.,TRBV25-1,TRBJ1-1,TRBD1,TGTGCCAGCGGGCCACGACAGGGGGCGAACACTGAAGCTTTCTTT,CASGPRQGANTEAFF
15,.,TRBV25-1,TRBJ1-4,TRBD1,TGTGCCAGCAGTACCCGGACAGGGTTTAATGAAAAACTGTTTTTT,CASSTRTGFNEKLFF
14,.,TRBV29-1,TRBJ2-1,.,TGCAGCGTCCACGGGACAACAACTTACAATGAGCAGTTCTTC,CSVHGTTTYNEQFF
11,.,TRBV7-7,TRBJ2-2,.,TGTGCTAGCAGCCAAACCGGGGAGCTGTTTTTT,CASSQTGELFF
17,once,TRBV14,TRBJ2-1,TRBD2,TGTGCCAGCAGCCCTCGTTTTGAAGCGGGGGCGCAGAATGAGCAGTTCTTC,CASSPRFEAGAQNEQFF
15,.,TRBV11-2,TRBJ2-7,TRBD2,TGTGCCAGCAGCTACCAGCGGGGGGCCTCCTACGAGCAGTACTTC,CASSYQRGASYEQYF
16,.,TRBV24-1,TRBJ2-2,.,TGTGCCACCAGTGATCCACAGGGATGGTTCACCGGGGAGCTGTTTTTT,CATSDPQGWFTGELFF
15,.,TRBV21-1,TRBJ1-6,.,TGTGCCAGCAGCAAAGGGCAGGGGAATAATTCACCCCTCCACTTT,CASSKGQGNNSPLHF
14,.,TRBV19,TRBJ1-1,.,TGTGCCAGTAGTTGGACCGCTAAGTCCACTGAAGCTTTCTTT,CASSWTAKSTEAFF
14,.,TRBV10-1,TRBJ2-3,.,TGCGCCAGCAGGGGGCAGGGGAGCACAGATACGCAGTATTTT,CASRGQGSTDTQYF
16,.,TRBV7-2,TRBJ1-2,.,TGTGCCAGCAGCTGGGGGAGGAGGGTAAGGTACGGTGGCTACACCTTC,CASSWGRRVRYGGYTF
15,.,TRBV6-5,TRBJ1-1,.,TGTGCCAGCAGTTCTGGGGGGCCGGGTTTCTCTGAAGCTTTCTTT,CASSSGGPGFSEAFF
14,medium-sized,TRBV5-8,TRBJ1-1,.,TGTGCCAGCAGCTTAGGGAGTTTCGGGACTGAAGCTTTCTTT,CASSLGSFGTEAFF
13,.,TRBV18,TRBJ1-1,.,TGTGCCAGCTCACCTCGGTTGAACACTGAAGCTTTCTTT,CASSPRLNTEAFF
14,.,TRBV13,TRBJ2-7,TRBD1,TGTGCCAGCTTGGACAGGGGAAGCTCCTACGAGCAGTACTTC,CASLDRGSSYEQYF
17,.,TRBV7-9,TRBJ1-5,.,TGTGCCAGCAGCTTAGGGGTTGGAGGGGATAGCAATCAGCCCCAGCATTTT,CASSLGVGGDSNQPQHF
17,.,TRBV19,TRBJ2-2,.,TGTGCCAGTAGTGGGGCCGGGGAATTGGGGAACACCGGGGAGCTGTTTTTT,CASSGAGELGNTGELFF
10,.,TRBV2,TRBJ2-7,.,TGTGCCAGCATGAACTACGAGCAGTACTTC,CASMNYEQYF
15,.,TRBV24-1,TRBJ2-5,.,TGTGCCACCAGTGACCCTGGGACGCCACAAGAGACCCAGTACTTC,CATSDPGTPQETQYF
20,.,TRBV6-2/TRBV6-3,TRBJ2-1,TRBD2,TGTGCCAGCAGTTACGTTACTAGCGGGGGGCCCACTTACTTTTACAATGAGCAGTTCTTC,CASSYVTSGGPTYFYNEQFF
15,.,TRBV2,TRBJ2-3,TRBD2,TGTGCCAGCAGTGTGGCAGTAGCGGGGAGAAATACGCAGTATTTT,CASSVAVAGRNTQYF
15,once,TRBV6-4,TRBJ2-7,TRBD1,TGTGCCAGCAGTGACCTTGACAGGGAGACCTACGAGCAGTACTTC,CASSDLDRETYEQYF
13,.,TRBV19,TRBJ2-2,.,TGTGCCAGTAGTATTTTGGGTACCGGGGAGCTGTTTTTT,CASSILGTGELFF